Listed below are T cell receptor beta chains from one sample, sequenced in a study of blood T cell repertoires in COVID-19. Method: immunoSEQ multiplex PCR; TCRdb's copy keeps in-frame clones and lacks some. The table lists roughly 200,000 clones, roughly 85% of them singletons. Sequenced material: PBMCs or T cells enriched from blood (not recorded which). The receptor source for this set is a woman between 45 and 60 years old who had been exposed to COVID-19. Each CDR3 is given with its conserved first and last residue. A D gene is named only where the DNA matches it firmly. Rows give clone size only sometimes, using once, few, many, or a class for an expanded clone.

>-|TRBJ2-2|-|TRBV7-2
TGTGCCAGCAGCTCCTTCGGTCAGGCCGAGCTGTTTTTT
CASSSFGQAELFF
>-|TRBJ2-7|-|TRBV2
TGTGCCAGGGGGGGACGGAACTCCTACGAGCAGTACTTC
CARGGRNSYEQYF
>-|TRBJ2-3|TRBD1|TRBV4-3
TGCGCCAGCAGCCCGGACAGGGGGCAAGCAGATACGCAGTATTTT
CASSPDRGQADTQYF
>-|TRBJ2-2|-|TRBV4-1
TGCGCCAGCAGCCCACAAATCGGGGTGACCGGGGAGCTGTTTTTT
CASSPQIGVTGELFF
>once|TRBJ1-6|-|TRBV19
TGTGCCAGTCGCACAGGGAATATTGATTCACCCCTCCACTTT
CASRTGNIDSPLHF
>-|TRBJ2-7|-|TRBV7-9
TGTGCCAGCGGCTGGGGAGGCGTACCCTACGAGCAGTACTTC
CASGWGGVPYEQYF
>once|TRBJ1-3|-|TRBV7-9
TGTGCCAGCAGCGCGACACCCGGGACATTAAACACCATATATTTT
CASSATPGTLNTIYF
>-|TRBJ2-1|TRBD1|TRBV15
TGTGCCACCAGCAGAGATTTAGGGACGCAGGGGGCGGGTGAGCAGTTCTTC
CATSRDLGTQGAGEQFF
>-|TRBJ1-1|TRBD1|TRBV28
TGTGCCAGCAGCAAAGGACAGGGGCCAGGATACACTGAAGCTTTCTTT
CASSKGQGPGYTEAFF
>-|TRBJ2-7|-|TRBV5-5
TGTGCCAGCAGCCCGACCGGGGGCTCCTACGAGCAGTACTTC
CASSPTGGSYEQYF
>-|TRBJ2-7|TRBD1|TRBV6-4
TGTGCCAGCAGTGCCCAACAGGGGGGCGAGCAGTACTTC
CASSAQQGGEQYF
>-|TRBJ1-1|-|TRBV2
TGTGCCAGCAGGAGCGATATGAACACTGAAGCTTTCTTT
CASRSDMNTEAFF
>-|TRBJ2-5|TRBD1|TRBV7-2
TGTGCCAGCAGCAAATCCTATTGGGGACAGGGACAAGAGACCCAGTACTTC
CASSKSYWGQGQETQYF
>few|TRBJ2-3|-|TRBV4-1
TGCGCCAGCAGCCAAGCTACGTCCTTCGGTACGCAGTATTTT
CASSQATSFGTQYF
>-|TRBJ1-2|-|TRBV24-1
TGTGCCACCAGTGATGGTAAGAGCCATGGCTACACCTTC
CATSDGKSHGYTF
>-|TRBJ1-5|TRBD1|TRBV6-6
TGTGCCAGCAGTCGGGGGCGGGACAGTAATCAGCCCCAGCATTTT
CASSRGRDSNQPQHF
>-|TRBJ1-1|TRBD1|TRBV2
TGTGCCAGCAGTGAAAGGGGGCAGTTGAACACTGAAGCTTTCTTT
CASSERGQLNTEAFF
>few|TRBJ1-1|-|TRBV19
TGTGCCAGTAGCTTCCTGGGGGGACGTGGCCCTGAAGCTTTCTTT
CASSFLGGRGPEAFF
>-|TRBJ2-1|TRBD1|TRBV10-1
TGCGCCAGCAGTGAGCTAGACAGGGACAATGAGCAGTTCTTC
CASSELDRDNEQFF
>-|TRBJ1-4|TRBD1|TRBV24-1
TGTGCCACCAGTGATAAGCGGACAGGGTTTGAAAAACTGTTTTTT
CATSDKRTGFEKLFF
>-|TRBJ1-2|-|TRBV28
TGTGCCAGCATTGGGCCGTTCGGCTATGGCTACACCTTC
CASIGPFGYGYTF
>once|TRBJ1-1|TRBD1|TRBV18
TGTGCCAGCGTGGACAGGGACACTGAAGCTTTCTTT
CASVDRDTEAFF
>-|TRBJ1-4|-|TRBV7-9
TGTGCCAGCGGGGGGGCGGCTAATGAAAAACTGTTTTTT
CASGGAANEKLFF
>-|TRBJ1-1|TRBD1|TRBV2
TGTGCCAGCAGTCAACCACAGGGGAGGACTGAAGCTTTCTTT
CASSQPQGRTEAFF
>-|TRBJ2-5|TRBD1|TRBV5-1
TGCGCCAGCAGCTCGGGACAGGGGATGGAGACCCAGTACTTC
CASSSGQGMETQYF
>-|TRBJ1-1|TRBD1|TRBV7-9
TGTGCCAGCAGCTTCCCGACAGGGCGTAGCCCGGACACTGAAGCTTTCTTT
CASSFPTGRSPDTEAFF
>-|TRBJ1-1|TRBD1|TRBV7-9
TGTGCCAGCACAGGACAGGGAGCTTTCTTT
CASTGQGAFF
>-|TRBJ2-1|TRBD1|TRBV2
TGTGCCAGCAGTGAGACCGGGACAGGGGTAAACGAGCAGTTCTTC
CASSETGTGVNEQFF
>-|TRBJ2-2|-|TRBV15
TGTGCCACCAGCAGAGATCGGCTAGCCGCCGGGGAGCTGTTTTTT
CATSRDRLAAGELFF
>-|TRBJ1-5|TRBD1|TRBV6-1
TGTGCCAGCAGTGAAAGGGGGCTTCTAAAGCCCCAGCATTTT
CASSERGLLKPQHF
>-|TRBJ2-3|TRBD2|TRBV2
TGTGCCAGCAGTGTTCTTAGCGGGGGCACAGATACGCAGTATTTT
CASSVLSGGTDTQYF
>few|TRBJ2-7|TRBD2|TRBV5-1
TGCGCCAGCAGATTAACTAGCGGGCCCTACGAGCAGTACTTC
CASRLTSGPYEQYF